A selection of T cell receptor beta chains follows, all from one sample in a study of blood T cell repertoires in COVID-19. TCRdb's table, derived via immunoSEQ multiplex PCR, lists solely in-frame clones and lacks some. The repertoire includes 400,000 to 550,000 clones, around nine tenths of them detected once, and more than 4% sits in the top ten. Sequenced input: peripheral blood. All receptors derive from a woman under 40 with acute or convalescent COVID-19. Each CDR3 is given with its conserved first and last residue. A D gene is named only where the DNA matches it firmly.

cdr3_nt	cdr3_aa	v_call	j_call	d_call
TGTGCCAGCAGCCGCACATCTGGCACCGGGGAGCTGTTTTTT	CASSRTSGTGELFF	TRBV9	TRBJ2-2	-
TGTGCCAGCGCATTGACCTCGACAGGGGTCTATGGCTACACCTTC	CASALTSTGVYGYTF	TRBV27	TRBJ1-2	TRBD1
TGTGCCAGCAGCAATCCCGGTGGGGCCAACGTCCTGACTTTC	CASSNPGGANVLTF	TRBV7-3	TRBJ2-6	-
TGTGCCAGCAGTTTAATCCCCGGGAATCAGCCCCAGCATTTT	CASSLIPGNQPQHF	TRBV28	TRBJ1-5	-
TGCAGCGTCCAGGGGCCGCGCACAGATACGCAGTATTTT	CSVQGPRTDTQYF	TRBV29-1	TRBJ2-3	-
TGTGCCATCGGCCGGAGGAGGGGAACTGAAGCTTTCTTT	CAIGRRRGTEAFF	TRBV10-3	TRBJ1-1	-
TGTGCCAGCAGCTTAGGGACAGGGTTTGGCTACACCTTC	CASSLGTGFGYTF	TRBV11-2	TRBJ1-2	TRBD1
TGTGCCACCAGCAGAGAGACTAGCGGGGGGGCCAATGAGCAGTTCTTC	CATSRETSGGANEQFF	TRBV15	TRBJ2-1	TRBD2
TGTGCCAGCAGCTCCGGGACAGGTACAGGAGGGATCTACGAGCAGTACTTC	CASSSGTGTGGIYEQYF	TRBV5-8	TRBJ2-7	TRBD1
TGTGCCAGCAGCCTCCGGACTAATGAGCAGTTCTTC	CASSLRTNEQFF	TRBV5-4	TRBJ2-1	-
TGCGCCAGCGGGGGGACCCCCGCGCGGGATACGCAGTATTTT	CASGGTPARDTQYF	TRBV10-2	TRBJ2-3	-